This TCR beta chain was recovered during a study of blood T cells in healthy people across ages. Next came a second PCR, run for about 6 to 12 cycles, which used a sample-barcoded 5' primer along with a J-beta primer mix. Template switching added a 12-random-nucleotide identifier to every cDNA molecule. Sequencing of every sample gave 2.5 million or more CDR3-containing paired-end reads. From the 5' RACE reads, TCRdb called clonotypes with MiXCR, one entry per CDR3 protein. Here the sample spans over a million distinct CDR3 sequences, around 42% being singletons. Each donor supplied approximately 10 milliliters of peripheral blood. J gave up 4 bases and V 6 bases, and 7 bases lay outside the gene matches. There are 15 residues in the CDR3.

Sequencing was done on a sample of blood. The TCR comes from a woman younger than 35 in good health. V usage is TRBV12-3 or TRBV12-4 and J usage is TRBJ2-3; 10 bases are a match to TRBD2. This chain's CDR3 is CASSLNSGGADTQYF. The DNA of the CDR3 is TGTGCCAGCAGCCTTAACAGCGGGGGGGCAGATACGCAGTATTTT.